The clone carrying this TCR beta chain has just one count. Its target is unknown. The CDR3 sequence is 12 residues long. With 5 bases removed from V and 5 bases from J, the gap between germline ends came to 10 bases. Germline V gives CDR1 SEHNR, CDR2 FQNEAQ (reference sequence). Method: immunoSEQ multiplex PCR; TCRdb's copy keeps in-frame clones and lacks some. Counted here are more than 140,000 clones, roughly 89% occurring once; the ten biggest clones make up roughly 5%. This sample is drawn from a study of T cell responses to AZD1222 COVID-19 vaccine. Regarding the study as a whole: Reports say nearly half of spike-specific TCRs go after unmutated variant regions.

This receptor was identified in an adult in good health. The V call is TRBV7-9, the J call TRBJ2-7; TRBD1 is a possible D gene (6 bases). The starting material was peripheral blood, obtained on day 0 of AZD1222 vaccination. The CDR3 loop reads CASSATGNEQYF. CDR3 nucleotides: TGTGCCAGCAGCGCCACAGGGAACGAGCAGTACTTC. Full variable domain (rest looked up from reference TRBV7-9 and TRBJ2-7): DTGVSQNPRHKITKRGQNVTFRCDPISEHNRLYWYRQTLGQGPEFLTYFQNEAQLEKSRLLSDRFSAERPKGSFSTLEIQRTEQGDSAMYLCASSATGNEQYFGPGTRLTVT.